This T cell receptor delta chain was sequenced for a study of γδ T cells in repeated Plasmodium falciparum infection. Vgamma9/Vdelta2+ and Vdelta2-negative gammadelta T cells were flow-sorted from PBMC for bulk sequencing. TCRdb re-processed the multiplex PCR reads using CATT. The sample yields under 65,000 delta-chain clones, around 1.7% seen once. There are many counts of this clone. The likely explanation is a read error, given a far larger clone one base away. The same CDR3 arises from other DNA sequences in this sample as well. Germline V gene data show CDR1 as TSWWSYY and CDR2 as QGS. The ends were cut back, 2 bases at V and 3 bases at J, with 19 bases in the middle. There are 17 residues in the CDR3.

Sequencing was carried out using gamma-delta T cells from blood. The receptor was derived from a pool of human donors (malaria-infected and uninfected, not separated). The chain combines TRDV1 with TRDJ1, with D uncertain. The CDR3 loop is CALGEGTRSPSSDKLIF. In DNA form, the CDR3 reads TGTGCTCTTGGGGAAGGAACGAGGAGCCCGTCCTCCGATAAACTCATCTTT.